This T cell receptor beta chain appears in the sequencing data of a study of cytomegalovirus exposure and HLA in healthy donors. General observations from the study: Evidence from a later analysis indicated that most CMV-associated TCR beta chains looked HLA-restricted. A later analysis reportedly identified an Asian-associated ancestry cluster as carrying fewer N-insertions than the approximately 640-donor mean. TCR beta sequences numbering some 17,000 were associated with HLA alleles at 0.05 false discovery rate in a later analysis.

Primers for the PCR totalled 60 Vbeta and 13 Jbeta. TCRdb keeps only in-frame clones here, not all; method: immunoSEQ multiplex PCR. The sample has 150,000 to 250,000 clones; roughly four fifths are singletons. In the case of this clone: What it recognizes is unknown.

The sample was PBMCs. The sequence came from a woman aged 45 to 65 in good health and CMV-seropositive.

The CDR3 region is CASRLAGSTYEQYF. As DNA, the CDR3 is TGTGCCAGCAGACTAGCGGGGTCAACCTACGAGCAGTACTTC. The chain employs TRBV2 and TRBJ2-7, with 10 nucleotides matching TRBD2. Per the germline V gene, CDR1 is SNHLY and CDR2 is FYNNEI. The V gene end was trimmed by 6 bases and the J gene end by 2 bases; junction bases not matched to a gene: 4. CDR3 size: 14 residues.